Listed below are T cell receptor beta chains from one sample, sequenced in a study of beta chain features in type 1 diabetes. TCRdb's copy holds only in-frame clones and misses some; the assay was immunoSEQ multiplex PCR. The table shows 500,000 to 850,000 clones, with around 15% occurring only once. Material for sequencing was naive CD4+ T cells from blood. The source is a man between 18 and 29 years old with type 1 diabetes. Each CDR3 is given with its conserved first and last residue. D genes are given only for firm matches. A clone size is listed for some rows: how often the clone was seen (once, few, many), or a class if it is expanded.

>-|TRBV5-6|TRBD2|TRBJ2-3
TGTGCCAGCAGTTGGGGACTAGCCATTGATACGCAGTATTTT
CASSWGLAIDTQYF
>-|TRBV7-2|-|TRBJ2-7
TGTGCCAGCAGCCCTGGCGGGTACGAGCAGTACTTC
CASSPGGYEQYF
>-|TRBV9|-|TRBJ2-2
TGTGCCAGCAGCCCCCGGGGTGACACCGGGGAGCTGTTTTTT
CASSPRGDTGELFF
>few|TRBV5-6|TRBD1|TRBJ2-7
TGTGCCAGCAGCCACCCGGACAGGGGAACCTACGAGCAGTACTTC
CASSHPDRGTYEQYF
>-|TRBV5-1|-|TRBJ2-7
TGCGCCAGCAGCTTGGCCGATTTTCTGCGCTGGGAGCAGTACTTC
CASSLADFLRWEQYF
>few|TRBV7-8|-|TRBJ1-5
TGTGCCAGCAGTCCTACCGGGACCGCTGGCGGGGGCAATCAGCCCCAGCATTTT
CASSPTGTAGGGNQPQHF
>-|TRBV2|-|TRBJ2-7
TGTGCCAGCATCCGACAGGGAGGTCGCTACGAGCAGTACTTC
CASIRQGGRYEQYF
>few|TRBV7-9|-|TRBJ2-3
TGTGCCAGCAGCTCGAGGCCCGGGATTCGCACAGATACGCAGTATTTT
CASSSRPGIRTDTQYF
>-|TRBV4-3|-|TRBJ2-3
TGCGCCAGCAGCCAAGATCTTTTCACAGATACGCAGTATTTT
CASSQDLFTDTQYF
>few|TRBV29-1|-|TRBJ1-3
TGCAGCGCTTGGGACGGGGGAAACACCATATATTTT
CSAWDGGNTIYF
>few|TRBV18|TRBD1|TRBJ2-5
TGTGCCAGCTCACCTGACAGGGCCCGATTGTCCCAGTACTTC
CASSPDRARLSQYF
>-|TRBV5-1|TRBD2|TRBJ2-4
TGCGCCAGCAGCGTGCCTTTGGGACTAGCGTTGGACATTCAGTACTTC
CASSVPLGLALDIQYF
>few|TRBV6-1|-|TRBJ2-5
TGTGCCAGCAGTGGGGAGTTGTACAGGAGACAAGAGACCCAGTACTTC
CASSGELYRRQETQYF
>-|TRBV7-2|-|TRBJ2-3
TGTGCCAGCAGCTTAATGGCGGGCAGCACAGATACGCAGTATTTT
CASSLMAGSTDTQYF
>-|TRBV13|TRBD1|TRBJ2-3
TGTGCCAGCAGCTCCAGGGGGACAACTAGCACAGATACGCAGTATTTT
CASSSRGTTSTDTQYF
>-|TRBV7-3|-|TRBJ2-1
TGTGCCAGCAGGGGATACGGGACTCCATCCTACAATGAGCAGTTCTTC
CASRGYGTPSYNEQFF
>few|TRBV18|-|TRBJ2-3
TGTGCCAGCTCACCAGAGAGCTCGAATACGCAGTATTTT
CASSPESSNTQYF
>-|TRBV5-6|TRBD1|TRBJ1-6
TGTGCCAGCAGCTCTTGGACAGGGGTGAAATCACCCCTCCACTTT
CASSSWTGVKSPLHF
>-|TRBV11-1|-|TRBJ2-1
TGTGCCAGCAGCCCTCAATTGAGCTCCTACAATGAGCAGTTCTTC
CASSPQLSSYNEQFF
>few|TRBV13|-|TRBJ1-3
TGTGCCAGCAGCTTAGGACAGCTCTCTGGAAACACCATATATTTT
CASSLGQLSGNTIYF
>few|TRBV30|-|TRBJ2-7
TGTGCCTGGAGTGTACTTGGGGGCTACGAGCAGTACTTC
CAWSVLGGYEQYF
>few|TRBV30|-|TRBJ1-1
TGTGCCTGGGGGGCTTCAAGAGACACTGAAGCTTTCTTT
CAWGASRDTEAFF
>few|TRBV5-6|-|TRBJ2-1
TGTGCCAGCAGCTTGTTTGGCCCCAGGAATGAGCAGTTCTTC
CASSLFGPRNEQFF
>few|TRBV7-9|-|TRBJ2-3
TGTGCCAGCAGCTTAGACGGGAGAAGAGATACGCAGTATTTT
CASSLDGRRDTQYF
>-|TRBV19|TRBD1|TRBJ1-1
TGTGCCAGTACTAAGGACAGGGGTTATGAAGCTTTCTTT
CASTKDRGYEAFF